This T cell receptor beta chain was sequenced during a study of response to subunit inactivated influenza vaccine. Study-level points and caveats: T cells newly recruited by each seasonal influenza vaccination are few, the authors suggested.

In TCRdb, the RT-PCR reads were re-called with MiXCR into one record per CDR3 protein. The profile shows 650,000 to 800,000 distinct CDR3 sequences, 14% of them singletons. This clonotype came up once. Its antigen is unidentified. This sequence originates from a man between 45 and 60 years old who received an inactivated influenza vaccine. This sample comprised PBMCs from blood, obtained 14 to 15 days before vaccination.

CDR3 sequence reads: CASLTYEGTDNEQFF. The CDR3 DNA reads as TGTGCCAGCCTCACTTATGAGGGAACGGACAATGAGCAGTTCTTC. The rearrangement uses TRBV18 and TRBJ2-1; maybe TRBD2 (5 bases). Germline values: CDR1 KGHSH, CDR2 LQKENI. This CDR3 region has 15 residues. Trimming removed 8 bases from V and 5 bases from J, with 19 bases in between.